Listed here are 7 T cell receptor beta chains from one sample, sequenced in a study of blood T cell repertoires in COVID-19. Libraries were prepared by immunoSEQ multiplex PCR; TCRdb keeps only in-frame clonotypes and omits some of them. The repertoire holds around 130,000 clones, with less than 90% as singletons. Material: peripheral blood. The receptor source for this set is a man aged 55 to 70 with acute or convalescent COVID-19.

As regards this clone: Compared with germline, one end of the junction differs, possibly owing to a read error. V and J are TRBV7-3 and TRBJ2-1; D is possibly TRBD1 (5 bases). This CDR3 contains 15 residues. Germline-derived CDR1 and CDR2 are SGHTA and FQGTGA. CDR3 in DNA: TGTGCCAGCAGCTTGGGGCCCAACAGCTACGATGAGCAGTTCTTC. Translating gives CASSLGPNSYDEQFF.

The chain carries TRBV27 and TRBJ1-1; 8 bases align to TRBD1. The junction had 5 bases not matched to a gene; V was cut back by 4 bases and J by 4 bases. CDR1 is MNHEY and CDR2 is SMNVEV in the germline V gene (reference sequence). The CDR3 consists of 14 residues. CDR3 region: CASSSTGGSTEAFF. CDR3 DNA sequence: TGTGCCAGCAGTTCCACAGGGGGGAGCACTGAAGCTTTCTTT.

The genes are TRBV14 and TRBJ2-7; D possibly corresponds to TRBD1 (5 bases). The CDR3 length is 12 residues. Germline values: CDR1 SGHDN, CDR2 FVKESK. V was trimmed by 7 bases and J by 5 bases, leaving 12 bases between them. CDR3 residues: CASTRVVDEQYF. CDR3 sequence (DNA): TGTGCCAGCACCAGGGTCGTAGACGAGCAGTACTTC.

The chain uses TRBV5-1 and TRBJ1-2; maybe TRBD1 (6 bases). The ends were cut back, 0 bases at V and 7 bases at J, with 13 bases in the middle. The CDR3 loop spans 14 amino acids. CDR1 SGHRS and CDR2 YFSETQ come from the germline V gene. CDR3 residues: CASSLGGGEVGYTF. The DNA for the CDR3 is TGCGCCAGCAGCTTGGGTGGGGGCGAGGTTGGCTACACCTTC. Complete variable domain (other parts from reference TRBV5-1 and TRBJ1-2): KAGVTQTPRYLIKTRGQQVTLSCSPISGHRSVSWYQQTPGQGLQFLFEYFSETQRNKGNFPGRFSGRQFSNSRSEMNVSTLELGDSALYLCASSLGGGEVGYTFGSGTRLTVV.

V gene TRBV5-1 combines with J gene TRBJ2-3; 9 nucleotides align to TRBD1. The length of the CDR3 is 16 residues. Germline trimming cut 0 bases from V and 2 bases from J; bases unmatched to any gene: 4. From germline, CDR1 is SGHRS and CDR2 YFSETQ. The CDR3 protein is CASSLVGTGTTDTQYF. CDR3 nucleotides: TGCGCCAGCAGCTTGGTTGGGACAGGGACCACAGATACGCAGTATTTT.

This chain links TRBV7-8 with TRBJ2-1; D not resolved. The CDR3 is 12 residues long. Germline CDR1 is SGHVS and CDR2 is FQNEAQ. Trimming took 5 bases from V and 4 from J, leaving 6 bases between them. CDR3 region: CASSQTYNEQFF. The CDR3 DNA is TGTGCCAGCAGCCAGACATACAATGAGCAGTTCTTC.

The chain couples TRBV7-3 to TRBJ2-3; 10 bases align to TRBD1. Germline V gene lookup returns CDR1 SGHTA and CDR2 FQGTGA. With 4 bases clipped from V and 3 bases from J, the junction kept 4 bases outside the gene matches. The CDR3 is 15 residues long. Written as DNA, the CDR3 is TGTGCCAGCAGCTCGGACAGGGGGAAGACAGATACGCAGTATTTT. It encodes CASSSDRGKTDTQYF.